Given below is one T cell receptor beta chain in context. The data are from a study of blood T cell repertoires in COVID-19. The overall study: Researchers got acute and convalescent COVID-19 samples from the United States, Italy and Spain. T cells, B-cell-depleted T cells, or PBMCs supplied cDNA or gDNA.

In the authors' methods: Counts of nucleated cells, estimated from reference gene primer amplification, were obtained. Method: immunoSEQ multiplex PCR; TCRdb's copy keeps in-frame clones and lacks some. V and J calls and clone size are copied from that table; D and trimming were computed from the DNA. In the table there are approximately 240,000 clones, 84% of which are singletons. V lost 6 bases, J lost 5 bases, and 10 bases lay in between. The germline gives CDR1 MNHEY, CDR2 SVGAGI. The CDR3 contains 12 residues. The rearrangement joins TRBV6-5 to TRBJ2-5, with D perhaps TRBD1 (5 bases). The sequence was collected from a woman of 80 years or more with active or convalescent COVID-19. Sequences were obtained from peripheral blood. In DNA form, the CDR3 reads TGTGCCAGCAGGGACAACCGGGAGACCCAGTACTTC. Encoded protein: CASRDNRETQYF.